This TCR beta chain was found in a study of CD8 T cells in ankylosing spondylitis. TCRdb passed the 5' RACE reads through MiXCR, listing each CDR3 protein once. The sample holds about 250,000 distinct CDR3 sequences, roughly 32% seen once. This clonotype has more than one count but fewer than ten. As yet, its antigen is unknown. Broader study findings: Within ankylosing spondylitis blood, a TCR beta motif made up of eight or nine highly homologous variants appeared to be characteristic.

The CDR3 spans 12 residues. The germline V gene encodes CDR1 MGHDK and CDR2 SYGVNS. Trimming removed 3 bases from V and 4 bases from J, with 7 bases in between. Sequenced input: blood, either unsorted or a sorted T cell fraction (not recorded which). V usage is TRBV25-1 and J usage is TRBJ2-7, with unresolved D. The origin of this receptor is a male donor with ankylosing spondylitis or in good health (not recorded which). CDR3 loop: CASSDVGYEQYF. The CDR3 coding sequence is TGTGCCAGCAGTGATGTGGGATACGAGCAGTACTTC.